This T cell receptor (beta chain) was recorded in a study of blood T cells in healthy people across ages. It was with a sample-barcoded 5' primer and a J-beta primer mix that a second PCR of roughly 7 to 12 cycles was run. A single record per CDR3 protein comes from TCRdb applying MiXCR to the 5' RACE reads. This table holds hundreds of thousands of distinct CDR3 sequences, around 24% found once. These data were also reused for a study on T cells of mothers and their children. According to that study: Second-PCR amplification with M1S added sample barcodes and 2-4 random nucleotides.

The specimen sequenced was blood. The TCR sequence derives from a boy aged 5-17 years in good health.

CDR3 sequence: CASSSLGAQYF. The CDR3 DNA is TGTGCCAGCAGCTCCCTCGGGGCCCAGTACTTC. The chain joins TRBV7-6 to TRBJ2-5; D possibly corresponds to TRBD2 (5 bases). This CDR3 is built from 11 residues. Trimming took off 4 bases at V and 9 bases at J, with 9 bases between the two ends. Germline CDR1 SGHVS, CDR2 FNYEAQ.